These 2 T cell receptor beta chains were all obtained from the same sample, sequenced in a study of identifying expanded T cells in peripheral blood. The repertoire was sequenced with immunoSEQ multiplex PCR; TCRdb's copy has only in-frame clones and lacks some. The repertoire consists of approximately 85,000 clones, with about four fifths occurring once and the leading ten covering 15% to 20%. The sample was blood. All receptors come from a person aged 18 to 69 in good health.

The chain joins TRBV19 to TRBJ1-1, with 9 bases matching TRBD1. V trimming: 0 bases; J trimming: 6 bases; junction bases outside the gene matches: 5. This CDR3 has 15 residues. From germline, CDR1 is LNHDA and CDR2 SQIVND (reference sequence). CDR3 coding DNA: TGTGCCAGTAGTATAGATCGGGACAGGGCGGCTGAAGCTTTCTTT. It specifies CASSIDRDRAAEAFF.

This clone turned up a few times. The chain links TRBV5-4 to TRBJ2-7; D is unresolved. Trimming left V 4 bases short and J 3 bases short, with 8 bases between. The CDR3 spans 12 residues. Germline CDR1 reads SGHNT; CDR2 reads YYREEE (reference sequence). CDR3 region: CASSLDGYEQYF. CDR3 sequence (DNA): TGTGCCAGCAGCCTGGACGGCTACGAGCAGTACTTC. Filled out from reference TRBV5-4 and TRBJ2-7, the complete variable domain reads ETGVTQSPTHLIKTRGQQVTLRCSSQSGHNTVSWYQQALGQGPQFIFQYYREEENGRGNFPPRFSGLQFPNYSSELNVNALELDDSALYLCASSLDGYEQYFGPGTRLTVT.